The next 27 T cell receptor beta chains were all read from a single sample in a study of CD8 T cells in Susac syndrome. With random hexamers, reverse transcription was performed on about 0.5 to 1 ug of RNA. Via MiXCR, TCRdb re-called the immunoSEQ multiplex PCR reads, giving one row per CDR3 protein. The data hold some 120,000 distinct CDR3 sequences, with around 92% observed a single time. The sample was CD8+ T cells from PBMCs. These receptors all stem from a human donor in good health.

V usage is TRBV14 and J usage is TRBJ1-2; D unresolved. V dropped 1 base and J dropped 10 bases, with 16 bases sitting between them. Germline loops: CDR1 SGHDN, CDR2 FVKESK. CDR3 length: 14 amino acids. The CDR3, as DNA: TGTGCCAGCAGCCAAGCTCAGTTTCGCTTAAACTACACCTTC. It is translated as CASSQAQFRLNYTF.

The J gene is TRBJ2-3, the V gene TRBV6-4, with D possibly matching TRBD2 (6 bases). This CDR3 is built from 14 residues. Germline assignment: CDR1 MRHNA and CDR2 SNTAGT. Trimming removed 7 bases at V and 2 bases at J, with 13 bases between. The CDR3 sequence is CASKTEGFTDTQYF. Here the CDR3 DNA reads TGTGCCAGCAAGACGGAGGGGTTCACAGATACGCAGTATTTT.

Details on this clonotype: An end of the junction differs from the germline gene, which may be a read error. The chain employs TRBV2 and TRBJ2-1; D not certain. The germline gives CDR1 SNHLY, CDR2 FYNNEI. The length of the CDR3 is 12 residues. The CDR3 region has the DNA TGTGCCAGCAACCCCCAGCTGGGCGAGCAGCTCTTC. Protein product: CASNPQLGEQLF.

This clonotype has only a few counts. The chain is built from TRBV27 and TRBJ1-3; no clear D. CDR3 size: 15 residues. From germline, CDR1 is MNHEY and CDR2 SMNVEV (reference sequence). The germline V and J ends were trimmed by 0 bases and 1 base, with 7 bases remaining between them. Here the CDR3 DNA reads TGTGCCAGCAGTTTATCCGGATCGTCTGGAAACACCATATATTTT. Its translation: CASSLSGSSGNTIYF.

The gene calls are TRBV13 and TRBJ2-2, with D hard to call. Trimming shortened V by 1 base and J by 1 base, and 10 bases separated the two germline ends. Germline assignment: CDR1 PRHDT and CDR2 FYEKMQ (reference sequence). There are 16 residues in the CDR3. The CDR3 reads CASSLDGLKNTGELFF. The CDR3 DNA is TGTGCCAGCAGCTTAGACGGCTTAAAGAACACCGGGGAGCTGTTTTTT.

This chain joins TRBV27 and TRBJ1-6; D might be TRBD1 (6 bases). The germline V and J ends were trimmed by 5 bases and 7 bases, with 15 bases remaining between them. This CDR3 contains 15 residues. Germline loops: CDR1 MNHEY, CDR2 SMNVEV (reference sequence). The CDR3 loop is CASSPGTHGNSPLHF. In DNA form, the CDR3 reads TGTGCCAGCAGTCCCGGGACACATGGGAATTCACCCCTCCACTTT.

The chain is built from TRBV7-3 and TRBJ2-3; D may be TRBD2 (6 bases). CDR1 and CDR2 (germline): SGHTA, FQGTGA. Trimming removed 5 bases from V and 0 bases from J, with 9 bases in between. CDR3 length: 14 amino acids. CDR3 DNA: TGTGCCAGCAGCGGGAGCGGGAGCACAGATACGCAGTATTTT. Its protein is CASSGSGSTDTQYF.

This chain connects TRBV6-2 or TRBV6-3 to TRBJ2-6, with D perhaps matching TRBD2 (6 bases). V was pared by 11 bases and J by 4 bases, with 18 bases between. The CDR3 is 15 amino acids. The V gene's germline CDR1 is MNHEY and CDR2 SVGEGT. CDR3 residues: CAAVRDSVGANVLTF. For the CDR3, the DNA is TGTGCCGCGGTACGGGACTCTGTGGGGGCCAACGTCCTGACTTTC.

V gene TRBV24-1 combines with J gene TRBJ2-1; 11 bases are shared with TRBD2. The CDR3 is made up of 17 amino acids. Germline V gene sequence: CDR1 KGHDR, CDR2 SFDVKD. Trimming cost V 2 bases and J 8 bases; bases outside gene matches: 10. The CDR3 protein is CATSDSRGTSGVHEQFF. Written as DNA, the CDR3 is TGTGCCACCAGTGATTCCCGGGGGACTAGCGGAGTTCATGAGCAGTTCTTC.

Of note for this clonotype: The junction departs from germline at one end; a sequencing error may be responsible. The J gene is TRBJ2-5, the V gene TRBV7-2; 11 bases fit TRBD2. CDR1 and CDR2 (germline): SGHTA, FQGNSA. The CDR3 length is 15 residues. The CDR3 DNA sequence: TGTGTCAGCAGCTCAGAGGGGACTAGCGGAAAGACCCAGTACTTC. Translation gives CVSSSEGTSGKTQYF.

The rearrangement uses TRBV20-1 and TRBJ2-2; a possible D gene is TRBD1 (6 bases). The germline CDR1 and CDR2 sequences are DFQATT and SNEGSKA (reference sequence). V lost 2 bases and J lost 4, with 11 bases in between. This CDR3 has 14 residues. DNA of the CDR3: TGCAGTGCTAGACAGGGGACCGTCACCGGGGAGCTGTTTTTT. Its protein is CSARQGTVTGELFF.

The CDR3 DNA follows: TGTGCCAGCATACTAGCGGGAGGTACAGATACGCAGTATTTT. Residues: CASILAGGTDTQYF. The chain couples TRBV7-9 to TRBJ2-3, with TRBD2 identical over 12 bases. Germline V gene sequence: CDR1 SEHNR, CDR2 FQNEAQ (reference sequence). The ends lost 7 bases at V and 3 bases at J; junction bases unmatched: 2. This CDR3 has 14 amino acids.

The chain has TRBV5-4 and TRBJ1-4; D unresolved. Germline CDR1 reads SGHNT; CDR2 reads YYREEE (reference sequence). The V end lost 5 bases, the J end lost 0 bases, and 11 bases lay between the germline ends. The CDR3 runs 15 residues. Here the CDR3 reads CASSSGPATNEKLFF. The CDR3, as DNA: TGTGCCAGCAGTTCTGGCCCGGCAACTAATGAAAAACTGTTTTTT.

The V gene is TRBV12-3 or TRBV12-4, the J gene TRBJ2-6; D ambiguous. Trimming removed 6 bases at V and 0 bases at J, with 9 bases between. The CDR3 has 15 residues. This chain's CDR3 is CASSFSSSGANVLTF. DNA of the CDR3: TGTGCCAGCAGCTTCAGCAGCTCTGGGGCCAACGTCCTGACTTTC.

For the CDR3, the DNA is TGTGCCAGCAGCACTACCAACGGGGGAGGTGAAGCTTTCTTT. This gives the protein CASSTTNGGGEAFF. The V call is TRBV11-2, the J call TRBJ1-1; TRBD1 is a possible D gene (5 bases). Trimming took off 5 bases at V and 7 bases at J, with 17 bases between the two ends. In germline, CDR1 is SGHAT, CDR2 FQNNGV. The CDR3 length is 14 residues.

The gene calls are TRBV11-1 and TRBJ2-7; D is possibly TRBD2 (6 bases). Germline V lookup: CDR1 SGHAT, CDR2 FQDESV (reference sequence). Trimming shortened V by 1 base and J by 0 bases, and 25 bases separated the two germline ends. The CDR3 length is 20 residues. CDR3 loop: CASSLVTRNREPWLSYEQYF. CDR3 bases: TGTGCCAGCAGCTTAGTGACCAGAAACCGGGAGCCCTGGCTCTCCTACGAGCAGTACTTC.

The chain has TRBV20-1 and TRBJ1-5, with a possible D match to TRBD1 (5 bases). There are 14 residues in the CDR3. Germline CDR1 and CDR2: DFQATT and SNEGSKA (reference sequence). Trimming pared 1 base from V and 4 bases from J, leaving 11 bases between. CDR3 sequence (DNA): TGCAGTGCTAGAGTGGGGACGGATAATCAGCCCCAGCATTTT. This gives the protein CSARVGTDNQPQHF.

The chain employs TRBV5-4 and TRBJ2-7, with 7 positions matching TRBD1. CDR1 and CDR2 (germline): SGHNT, YYREEE (reference sequence). The ends lost 4 bases at V and 6 bases at J; junction bases unmatched: 7. This CDR3 spans 13 amino acids. In DNA, the CDR3 is TGTGCCAGCAGCAACCGGGGACAGACCGAGCAGTACTTC. Translated: CASSNRGQTEQYF.

V gene TRBV20-1 combines with J gene TRBJ2-7; 10 bases are a match to TRBD2. The V segment lost 6 bases and the J segment 2 bases; nucleotides outside the gene matches: 7. The germline CDR1 and CDR2 sequences are DFQATT and SNEGSKA (reference sequence). This CDR3 has 14 amino acids. CDR3 residues: CSASTSGIAYEQYF. CDR3 nucleotides: TGCAGTGCATCTACTAGCGGGATAGCCTACGAGCAGTACTTC.

This chain joins TRBV7-9 and TRBJ2-2, with TRBD1 identical over 7 bases. Looked up from germline, CDR1 is SEHNR and CDR2 is FQNEAQ (reference sequence). V was pared by 5 bases and J by 3 bases, with 6 bases of the junction left unmatched. This CDR3 has 15 residues. The CDR3 here is CASSPRQGDTGELFF. The CDR3 DNA reads as TGTGCCAGCAGCCCTAGACAGGGAGACACCGGGGAGCTGTTTTTT. Together with reference TRBV7-9 and TRBJ2-2, the CDR3 gives the full variable domain: DTGVSQNPRHKITKRGQNVTFRCDPISEHNRLYWYRQTLGQGPEFLTYFQNEAQLEKSRLLSDRFSAERPKGSFSTLEIQRTEQGDSAMYLCASSPRQGDTGELFFGEGSRLTVL.

The genes are TRBV6-2 or TRBV6-3 and TRBJ1-5, with D possibly matching TRBD1 (6 bases). V was clipped by 0 bases and J by 12 bases, with 12 bases between them. This CDR3 spans 13 amino acids. Per germline, CDR1 MNHEY and CDR2 SVGEGT. CDR3 residues: CASSYSTGLLQHF. The CDR3 DNA follows: TGTGCCAGCAGTTACTCGACAGGACTTCTCCAGCATTTT.

J is TRBJ1-2 and V is TRBV19; tentative D call: TRBD1 (6 bases). The CDR3 loop spans 15 amino acids. V was cut by 4 bases and J by 1 base, with 13 bases left in between. CDR1 and CDR2 (germline): LNHDA, SQIVND (reference sequence). The DNA of the CDR3 is TGTGCCAGTAGTAAACCACGGACAGATAACTATGGCTACACCTTC. Protein: CASSKPRTDNYGYTF. The variable domain in full, completed from reference TRBV19 and TRBJ1-2, reads DGGITQSPKYLFRKEGQNVTLSCEQNLNHDAMYWYRQDPGQGLRLIYYSQIVNDFQKGDIAEGYSVSREKKESFPLTVTSAQKNPTAFYLCASSKPRTDNYGYTFGSGTRLTVV.

This clonotype was detected only once. The gene calls are TRBV9 and TRBJ2-6; tentative D call: TRBD2 (5 bases). The V end lost 5 bases, the J end lost 1 base, and 10 bases lay between the germline ends. The germline V gene has CDR1 SGDLS and CDR2 YYNGEE. The CDR3 contains 15 residues. CDR3 in DNA: TGTGCCAGCAGTCCCGAGGGATCTGGGGCCAACGTCCTGACTTTC. Protein product: CASSPEGSGANVLTF.

The rearrangement uses TRBV11-1 and TRBJ1-3, with D unclear. Per the germline V gene, CDR1 is SGHAT and CDR2 is FQDESV (reference sequence). V was shortened by 3 bases and J by 0 bases, with 24 bases between the two germline ends. The CDR3 length is 20 residues. As DNA, the CDR3 is TGTGCCAGCAGCTTTCCTGAGGGTGAGAACGGACCGAACTCTGGAAACACCATATATTTT. It codes for CASSFPEGENGPNSGNTIYF.

This clonotype appeared once. DNA for the CDR3: TGTGCCAGCAGTTACTGGGAGCTAGCGGGCCCCTACGAGCAGTACTTC. Amino acids: CASSYWELAGPYEQYF. This chain links TRBV6-5 with TRBJ2-7; 8 bases map to TRBD2. Trimming removed 1 base from V and 2 bases from J; junction bases left unmatched: 7. The CDR3 contains 16 residues. Per the germline V gene, CDR1 is MNHEY and CDR2 is SVGAGI.

V is TRBV7-9 and J is TRBJ2-1; 10 bases line up with TRBD2. With V trimmed by 5 bases and J by 7 bases, 11 bases remained unmatched. The germline V gene has CDR1 SEHNR and CDR2 FQNEAQ (reference sequence). CDR3 length: 16 residues. The CDR3 DNA is TGTGCCAGCAGCGAGATCAGCGGGGGGGCCAGGAATGAGCAGTTCTTC. Its translation is CASSEISGGARNEQFF.

This chain uses TRBV21-1 with TRBJ2-5. TRBV21-1 is given as a pseudogene. The CDR3 has 13 amino acids. CDR3 DNA: TGTGCCAGCCCGCCGGCGGCCGAAGAGACCCAGTACTTC. Protein: CASPPAAEETQYF.